The clone carrying this T cell receptor beta chain came up many times. Primers used for first-strand cDNA, a TRAV- and TRBV-specific set, covered both alpha and beta chains. The authors ran about 18 PCR cycles to amplify TCRs with a constant-region primer and V-primer adapter. TCRdb itself ran the reads through MiXCR, one entry per CDR3 protein. The sample holds more than 85,000 distinct CDR3 sequences, 9.4% seen once. V lost 6 bases to trimming and J lost 5 bases; unmatched junction nucleotides: 14. In germline, CDR1 is DFQATT, CDR2 SNEGSKA (reference sequence). The CDR3 spans 16 residues. The sample originates from a study of low-dose radiotherapy and immunotherapy resistance in tumors. Time point here: before trial treatment.

This specimen consisted of PBMCs, obtained before treatment. This sequence joins TRBV20-1 and TRBJ2-5, with 11 bases aligning to TRBD1. The TCR comes from a male donor with prostate cancer. CDR3 residues: CSASGTGGIWSETQYF. In DNA, the CDR3 is TGCAGTGCCTCCGGGACAGGGGGTATATGGTCGGAGACCCAGTACTTC.